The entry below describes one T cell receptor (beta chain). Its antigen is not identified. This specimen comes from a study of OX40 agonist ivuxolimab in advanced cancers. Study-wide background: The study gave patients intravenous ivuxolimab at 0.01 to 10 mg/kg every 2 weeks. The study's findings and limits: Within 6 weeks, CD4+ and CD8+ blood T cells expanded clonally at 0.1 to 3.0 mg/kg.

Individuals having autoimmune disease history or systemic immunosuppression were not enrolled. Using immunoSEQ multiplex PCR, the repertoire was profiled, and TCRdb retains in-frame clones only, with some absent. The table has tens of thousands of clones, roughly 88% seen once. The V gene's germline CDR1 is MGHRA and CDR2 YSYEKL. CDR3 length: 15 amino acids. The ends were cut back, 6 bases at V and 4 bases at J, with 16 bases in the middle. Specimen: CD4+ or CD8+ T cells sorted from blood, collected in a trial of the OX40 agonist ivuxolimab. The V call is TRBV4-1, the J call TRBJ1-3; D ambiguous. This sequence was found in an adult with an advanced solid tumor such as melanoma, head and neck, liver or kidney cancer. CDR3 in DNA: TGCGCCAGCAGAATCGGATCGACGGTCGGAAACACCATATATTTT. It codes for CASRIGSTVGNTIYF.